The 20 T cell receptor beta chains below were found in one sample sequenced in a study of CD8 T cells in Susac syndrome. The authors reverse transcribed 0.5 to 1 ug RNA with random hexamers. TCRdb re-called the immunoSEQ multiplex PCR reads with MiXCR, one entry per CDR3 protein. This sample has 350,000 to 550,000 distinct CDR3 sequences; approximately 85% occur once, and the top ten carry about 0.12%. The sequenced sample consisted of CD8+ T cells from PBMCs. The receptors come from a human donor with multiple sclerosis.

V is TRBV29-1 and J is TRBJ2-3, with D possibly TRBD2 on 5 matching bases. The V end was cut by 1 base, the J end by 3 bases, with 14 bases between. CDR3 length: 15 amino acids. CDR1 and CDR2 (germline): SQVTM, ANQGSEA. The CDR3 loop is CSVEVVGAETDTQYF. The CDR3 DNA reads as TGCAGCGTTGAAGTGGTGGGAGCTGAGACAGATACGCAGTATTTT.

The chain is built from TRBV11-3 and TRBJ2-7; weak D call: TRBD2 (6 bases). Per the germline V gene, CDR1 is SGHNT and CDR2 is YENEEA. Trimming removed 0 bases from V and 7 bases from J, with 10 bases in between. This CDR3 is built from 13 residues. The CDR3 coding sequence is TGTGCCAGCAGCTTAGAAGCGGGCCAGGAGCAGTACTTC. Amino acid sequence: CASSLEAGQEQYF.

V gene TRBV19 combines with J gene TRBJ2-2, with TRBD1 matching 9 bases. CDR1 is LNHDA and CDR2 is SQIVND in the germline V gene (reference sequence). The CDR3 loop spans 16 amino acids. With V trimmed by 3 bases and J by 3 bases, 5 bases remained unmatched. In DNA form, the CDR3 reads TGTGCCAGTAGTATTTTACGACAGGGGGACACCGGGGAGCTGTTTTTT. Translation: CASSILRQGDTGELFF.

The chain employs TRBV7-9 and TRBJ1-1; TRBD1 matches at 7 bases. V lost 4 bases, J lost 0 bases, and 5 bases stayed unmatched. Germline values: CDR1 SEHNR, CDR2 FQNEAQ (reference sequence). The CDR3 has 15 amino acids. The CDR3 sequence is CASSSRQGMNTEAFF. For the CDR3, the DNA is TGTGCCAGCAGCTCCCGACAGGGCATGAACACTGAAGCTTTCTTT.

The genes are TRBV5-1 and TRBJ1-5; D unresolved. V lost 2 bases to trimming and J lost 0 bases, with 9 bases between them. The CDR3 sequence is 15 residues long. Per germline, CDR1 SGHRS and CDR2 YFSETQ. CDR3 sequence reads: CASSLHGYSNQPQHF. As DNA, the CDR3 is TGCGCCAGCAGCTTACACGGATATAGCAATCAGCCCCAGCATTTT. Filled out from reference TRBV5-1 and TRBJ1-5, the complete variable domain reads KAGVTQTPRYLIKTRGQQVTLSCSPISGHRSVSWYQQTPGQGLQFLFEYFSETQRNKGNFPGRFSGRQFSNSRSEMNVSTLELGDSALYLCASSLHGYSNQPQHFGDGTRLSIL.

The chain has TRBV28 and TRBJ2-7; tentatively, D is TRBD1 (6 bases). From germline, CDR1 is MDHEN and CDR2 SYDVKM. The V gene lost 6 bases and the J gene lost 3 bases, with 18 bases spanning the gap. The length of the CDR3 is 15 residues. The DNA of the CDR3 is TGTGCCAGCAGCGACTGGACAGTGAGTTACTACGAGCAGTACTTC. It encodes CASSDWTVSYYEQYF.

This clonotype was detected once. The chain combines TRBV4-1 with TRBJ1-1; no clear D. V gave up 1 base and J gave up 2 bases, with 14 bases separating them. The germline CDR1 and CDR2 sequences are MGHRA and YSYEKL. The CDR3 extends over 16 amino acids. CDR3: CASSQGLGRGNTEAFF. In DNA, the CDR3 is TGCGCCAGCAGCCAAGGTCTAGGCCGGGGTAACACTGAAGCTTTCTTT.

This chain links TRBV9 with TRBJ2-1, with TRBD2 identical over 9 bases. The CDR3 is made up of 20 amino acids. V shed 1 base and J 0 bases; nucleotides not matched to a gene: 14. Germline V gene sequence: CDR1 SGDLS, CDR2 YYNGEE. CDR3 loop: CASSVYPAGGQFSSYNEQFF. DNA of the CDR3: TGTGCCAGCAGCGTATATCCAGCGGGAGGCCAGTTCAGCTCCTACAATGAGCAGTTCTTC. The variable domain in full, with the rest retrieved from reference TRBV9 and TRBJ2-1, is DSGVTQTPKHLITATGQRVTLRCSPRSGDLSVYWYQQSLDQGLQFLIQYYNGEERAKGNILERFSAQQFPDLHSELNLSSLELGDSALYFCASSVYPAGGQFSSYNEQFFGPGTRLTVL.

This chain uses TRBV29-1 with TRBJ1-1; tentatively, D is TRBD1 (6 bases). This CDR3 comprises 12 residues. Germline CDR1 reads SQVTM; CDR2 reads ANQGSEA. V lost 5 bases, J lost 4 bases, and 11 bases lay in between. CDR3 sequence (DNA): TGCAGCGTTCGGGGGGCGCTCACTGAAGCTTTCTTT. Translating gives CSVRGALTEAFF.

The chain is built from TRBV19 and TRBJ2-2, with 7 bases fitting TRBD1. Germline CDR1 LNHDA, CDR2 SQIVND (reference sequence). With 7 bases clipped from V and 4 bases from J, the junction kept 9 bases outside the gene matches. The CDR3 runs to 15 residues. Here the CDR3 reads CASNNLAGGTGELFF. CDR3 DNA sequence: TGTGCCAGTAATAATCTGGCAGGGGGCACCGGGGAGCTGTTTTTT.

The rearrangement links TRBV7-2 to TRBJ2-7; TRBD2 agrees at 10 bases. The trim removed 1 base at V and 4 bases at J, leaving 10 bases unmatched. The V gene's germline CDR1 is SGHTA and CDR2 FQGNSA. This CDR3 has 17 residues. Here the CDR3 reads CASSLDWASGSVYEQYF. CDR3 bases: TGTGCCAGCAGCTTAGATTGGGCTAGCGGGAGTGTGTACGAGCAGTACTTC.

This chain connects TRBV7-9 to TRBJ1-2; no clear D gene. This CDR3 has 14 residues. Germline assignment: CDR1 SEHNR and CDR2 FQNEAQ (reference sequence). V was shortened by 4 bases and J by 4 bases, with 13 bases between the two germline ends. CDR3 DNA: TGTGCCAGCAGCTCGGTTGGGGTCAGCTATGGCTACACCTTC. Its protein product is CASSSVGVSYGYTF.

The DNA for the CDR3 is TGTGCCAGCAGTTACTCGTATACAGGCGCGAACACTGAAGCTTTCTTT. Its translation is CASSYSYTGANTEAFF. The rearrangement uses TRBV6-5 and TRBJ1-1; a possible D gene is TRBD1 (5 bases). The germline gives CDR1 MNHEY, CDR2 SVGAGI. This CDR3 is built from 16 residues. V lost 0 bases to trimming and J lost 1 base, with 12 bases between them.

V and J are TRBV4-1 and TRBJ2-5, with 10 bases lining up with TRBD2. There are 18 residues in the CDR3. J lost 0 bases, V lost 1 base, and 8 bases had no gene match. Germline V gene sequence: CDR1 MGHRA, CDR2 YSYEKL. CDR3 sequence (DNA): TGCGCCAGCAGCCAAGGGACCCAACTAGCGGGGTACCAAGAGACCCAGTACTTC. Amino acids: CASSQGTQLAGYQETQYF.

The V call is TRBV7-9, the J call TRBJ2-3; D gene ambiguous. CDR3 size: 14 residues. Germline values: CDR1 SEHNR, CDR2 FQNEAQ (reference sequence). The ends were cut back, 5 bases at V and 2 bases at J, with 11 bases in the middle. CDR3 residues: CASSQAGNTDTQYF. In DNA, the CDR3 is TGTGCCAGCAGCCAGGCTGGCAACACAGATACGCAGTATTTT.

This clonotype was seen a few times. The chain links TRBV27 to TRBJ2-1; TRBD2 is a possible D gene (5 bases). The V gene lost 2 bases and the J gene lost 0 bases, with 11 bases spanning the gap. The CDR3 totals 16 residues. Germline CDR1 is MNHEY and CDR2 is SMNVEV (reference sequence). The CDR3 coding sequence is TGTGCCAGCAGTTTAGACGCGGGCGGCTCCTACAATGAGCAGTTCTTC. Protein: CASSLDAGGSYNEQFF.

The J gene is TRBJ2-7, the V gene TRBV5-1, with D possibly matching TRBD1 (5 bases). This CDR3 region has 15 residues. Germline V gene data show CDR1 as SGHRS and CDR2 as YFSETQ. Trimming cost V 0 bases and J 2 bases, with 12 bases left between them. In DNA form, the CDR3 reads TGCGCCAGCAGCTTGGTTCAGGGAACCGCCTACGAGCAGTACTTC. It codes for CASSLVQGTAYEQYF.

The rearrangement joins TRBV4-1 to TRBJ2-7; D not resolved. Germline-derived CDR1 and CDR2 are MGHRA and YSYEKL. The CDR3 sequence is 16 residues long. The V end was cut by 0 bases, the J end by 2 bases, with 14 bases between. CDR3 amino acids: CASSQEGRTETYEQYF. DNA for the CDR3: TGCGCCAGCAGCCAAGAAGGTCGGACGGAAACCTACGAGCAGTACTTC.

In DNA, the CDR3 is TGCGCCAGCAGCCCAGACCCCGGGACAGGGAGGACCGGGGAGCTGTTTTTT. This encodes CASSPDPGTGRTGELFF. This chain links TRBV5-1 with TRBJ2-2, with 9 bases that match TRBD1. This CDR3 comprises 17 residues. The V gene's germline CDR1 is SGHRS and CDR2 YFSETQ. V lost 4 bases, J lost 5 bases, and 12 bases stayed unmatched.

The V call is TRBV7-9, the J call TRBJ2-7; 12 positions agree with TRBD1. The germline V gene has CDR1 SEHNR and CDR2 FQNEAQ (reference sequence). V lost 2 bases, J lost 3 bases, and 8 bases stayed unmatched. This CDR3 comprises 17 residues. CDR3 region: CASSLPRDRGPHYEQYF. The CDR3 nucleotides are TGTGCCAGCAGCTTACCACGGGACAGGGGGCCCCACTACGAGCAGTACTTC.